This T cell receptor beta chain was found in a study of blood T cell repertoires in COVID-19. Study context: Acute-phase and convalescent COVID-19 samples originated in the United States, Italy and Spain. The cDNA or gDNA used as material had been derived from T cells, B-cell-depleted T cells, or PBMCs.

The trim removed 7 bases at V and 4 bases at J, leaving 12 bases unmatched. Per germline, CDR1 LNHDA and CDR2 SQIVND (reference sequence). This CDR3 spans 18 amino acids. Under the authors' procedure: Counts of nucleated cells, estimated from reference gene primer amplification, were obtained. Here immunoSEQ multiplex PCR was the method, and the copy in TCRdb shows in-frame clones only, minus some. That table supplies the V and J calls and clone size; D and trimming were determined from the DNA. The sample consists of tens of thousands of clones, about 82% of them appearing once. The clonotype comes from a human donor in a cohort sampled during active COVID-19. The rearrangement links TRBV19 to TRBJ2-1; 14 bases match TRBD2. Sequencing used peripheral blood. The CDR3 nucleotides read TGTGCCAGTACTAATAGGAGGGGGACTAGCGGGAGTTACAATGAGCAGTTCTTC. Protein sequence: CASTNRRGTSGSYNEQFF.